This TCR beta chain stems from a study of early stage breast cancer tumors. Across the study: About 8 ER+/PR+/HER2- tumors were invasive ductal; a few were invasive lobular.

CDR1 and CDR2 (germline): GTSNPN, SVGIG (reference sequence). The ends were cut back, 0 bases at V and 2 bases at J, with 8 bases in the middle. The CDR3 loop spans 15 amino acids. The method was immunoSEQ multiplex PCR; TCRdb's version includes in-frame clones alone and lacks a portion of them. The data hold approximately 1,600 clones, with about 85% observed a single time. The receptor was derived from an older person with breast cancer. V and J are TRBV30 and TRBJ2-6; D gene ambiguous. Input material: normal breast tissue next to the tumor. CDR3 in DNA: TGTGCCTGGAGTGTACACGTTGCTGGGGCCAACGTCCTGACTTTC. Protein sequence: CAWSVHVAGANVLTF.